This TCR beta chain is from a study of cytomegalovirus exposure and HLA in healthy donors. As for the study in general: Out of 150 million to 200 million T cells, an earlier analysis found around 110 million unique TCR beta sequences in total. General study points: A later analysis linked a missense DCLRE1C variant to TCR beta V- and J-gene trimming. The number of N-insertions in an Asian-associated ancestry cluster was reportedly below the roughly 620-donor mean in a later analysis. Sequence variants that were highly shared formed a cluster that was likely a sequencing artifact.

A remark on this clone: What it recognizes is unknown.

V gave up 3 bases and J gave up 2 bases, with 8 bases separating them. Per germline, CDR1 MNHNS and CDR2 SASEGT. This CDR3 comprises 13 residues. The PCR contained 60 Vbeta and 13 Jbeta primers. Produced via immunoSEQ multiplex PCR; TCRdb's table is partial and in-frame only. The table has roughly 200,000 clones, around 83% seen once. J is TRBJ2-7 and V is TRBV6-1; D unresolved. Sequenced input: PBMCs. This receptor was obtained from a woman younger than 30 in good health and CMV-seronegative. CDR3 amino acids: CASSETGAYEQYV. CDR3 nucleotide sequence: TGTGCCAGCAGTGAGACTGGGGCCTACGAGCAGTACGTC.